This passage covers 2 T cell receptor beta chains from one sample sequenced in a study of shared clonotypes between healthy human individuals. The data were produced by immunoSEQ multiplex PCR, yet TCRdb's version contains in-frame clones alone and is incomplete. Among some 1.4 million clones listed, approximately 96% were seen once. Sample: naive CD4+ T cells sorted from blood. As to subset: CD45RA+ positively selected. The receptors originated from a man aged 30-40 years in good health.

CDR3 nucleotide sequence: TGCAGCGTTGGGCTAGCGGCGAACACCGGGGAGCTGTTTTTT. Protein sequence: CSVGLAANTGELFF. This rearrangement joins TRBV29-1 to TRBJ2-2, with 7 nucleotides matching TRBD2. Germline loops: CDR1 SQVTM, CDR2 ANQGSEA. CDR3 length: 14 residues. V trimming: 4 bases; J trimming: 0 bases; junction bases outside the gene matches: 2.

A single count supports this clone. J is TRBJ2-7 and V is TRBV11-3; 9 bases agree with TRBD1. Per germline, CDR1 SGHNT and CDR2 YENEEA. The CDR3 consists of 14 residues. V was clipped by 5 bases and J by 6 bases; unmatched bases: 8. The CDR3 here is CASSQGQGLGEQYF. The CDR3 bases are TGTGCCAGCAGCCAGGGACAGGGTTTAGGCGAGCAGTACTTC.